The rows below give T cell receptor beta chains drawn from one sample of a study of T cell clones after liver transplantation. Clones were sequenced by immunoSEQ multiplex PCR, and TCRdb holds only the in-frame ones, with some missing. This table holds around 80,000 clones, 82% found once. The starting material was CD4+ T cells from blood, obtained approximately 3.5 years after liver transplant. The receptors originated from a human patient who received a liver transplant. Some of these T cells may belong to the graft donor. CDR3s leave out the opening cysteine and the closing phenylalanine or tryptophan.

TRBV6-4 | 12 | ASSGDREVTEAF
TRBV12-5 | 11 | ASGLAGGETQY
TRBV11-3 | 13 | ASSPQDRPNYGYT
TRBV6-6 | 14 | ASSYGLAGAVGELF
TRBV5-1 | 13 | ASSLHGTGDNPQH
TRBV18 | 13 | ASSRDAATYNEQF
TRBV9 | 13 | ASSVDSGRYNEQF
TRBV27 | 10 | ASSLSNYGYT
TRBV4-2 | 15 | ASSYDRDPTSNQPQH
TRBV5-1 | 13 | ASSFGTSVYNEQF
TRBV2 | 12 | ASKGQFSSYEQY
TRBV2 | 13 | ASSDRTGGIDEQY
TRBV6-5 | 12 | ASFTGQSNQPQH
TRBV4-3 | 11 | ASSHSLAQEQY
TRBV15 | 10 | ATSREDYGYT
TRBV18 | 11 | ASSPGREETQY
TRBV27 | 13 | ASSLTGGGRTEAF
TRBV29-1 | 12 | SFRTGVQGETQY
TRBV28 | 12 | ASSLGGGGGGYT
TRBV19 | 13 | ASSIPGTGTEKLF
TRBV7-2 | 13 | ASSPRLGGANVLT
TRBV28 | 12 | ASSLSGWGNTIY
TRBV6-5 | 10 | ASSSIPYGYT
TRBV5-4 | 13 | ASNSGQGVTDTQY
TRBV28 | 14 | ASSPPRLAVFEKLF
TRBV28 | 14 | ASSPGIGVGSYEQY
TRBV14 | 17 | ASSGRTEFLESSGNTIY
TRBV7-2 | 12 | ASTPQLGSTEAF
TRBV28 | 13 | ASSFLRQGTNEQY
TRBV27 | 13 | ASSPGAVSTGELF
TRBV29-1 | 14 | SVEGLAGGPVNEQY
TRBV29-1 | 11 | SVHGQKGNTIY
TRBV5-1 | 9 | ASSLGPVQY
TRBV5-1 | 10 | ASSWGQSEAF
TRBV9 | 11 | ASSVVEDFEAF
TRBV11-1 | 9 | ASSLTDTQY
TRBV6-5 | 13 | ASSYSSGTGNTIY
TRBV18 | 13 | ASSLMKTGVGEAF
TRBV7-8 | 14 | ASSPRQTSSYNEQF
TRBV30 | 9 | AWRAPLGYT
TRBV11-3 | 13 | ASSLGGSSYNEQF
TRBV10-2 | 13 | ASSHEREGLNEQF
TRBV11-2 | 13 | ASSFGSAQYNEQF
TRBV5-1 | 11 | ASSLGAGDEQY
TRBV5-1 | 13 | ASSLGGTTTDTQY
TRBV5-6 | 13 | ASSFRGQGYNEQF
TRBV28 | 13 | ASRGGEGASDTQY
TRBV28 | 11 | AYRALGNNEQF
TRBV2 | 14 | ASMASGSQGRGEQF
TRBV27 | 13 | ASSPGTGGNQPQH
TRBV27 | 13 | ASSFSRLSYNEQF
TRBV23-1 | 13 | ASSQRSRSGNTIY
TRBV5-1 | 13 | ASSLDGTGKYEQY
TRBV6-6 | 14 | ASSLSGTTNTGELF
TRBV19 | 14 | ASSIDSYTSNYGYT
TRBV7-2 | 13 | ASSAGAGDVQPQH
TRBV10-2 | 12 | ASRAGQVNQPQH
TRBV14 | 12 | ASSQGGMGEKLF
TRBV6-5 | 13 | ASRSESSAGNTIY
TRBV19 | 13 | ASRLAGEALYEQY